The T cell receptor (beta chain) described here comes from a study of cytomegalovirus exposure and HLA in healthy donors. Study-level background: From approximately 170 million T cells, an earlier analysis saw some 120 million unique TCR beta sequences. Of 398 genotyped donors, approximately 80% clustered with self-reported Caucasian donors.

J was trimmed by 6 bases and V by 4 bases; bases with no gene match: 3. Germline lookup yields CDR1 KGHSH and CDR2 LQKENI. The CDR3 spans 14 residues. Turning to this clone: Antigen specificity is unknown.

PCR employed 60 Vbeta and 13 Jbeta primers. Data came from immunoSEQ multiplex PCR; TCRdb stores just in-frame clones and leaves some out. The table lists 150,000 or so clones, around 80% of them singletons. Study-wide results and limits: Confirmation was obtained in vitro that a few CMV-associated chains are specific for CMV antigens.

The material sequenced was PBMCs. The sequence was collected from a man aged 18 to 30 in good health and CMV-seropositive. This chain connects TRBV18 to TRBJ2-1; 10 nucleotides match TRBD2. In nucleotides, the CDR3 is TGTGCCAGCTCACAAGGACTAGCGGTCAATGAGCAGTTCTTC. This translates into CASSQGLAVNEQFF.